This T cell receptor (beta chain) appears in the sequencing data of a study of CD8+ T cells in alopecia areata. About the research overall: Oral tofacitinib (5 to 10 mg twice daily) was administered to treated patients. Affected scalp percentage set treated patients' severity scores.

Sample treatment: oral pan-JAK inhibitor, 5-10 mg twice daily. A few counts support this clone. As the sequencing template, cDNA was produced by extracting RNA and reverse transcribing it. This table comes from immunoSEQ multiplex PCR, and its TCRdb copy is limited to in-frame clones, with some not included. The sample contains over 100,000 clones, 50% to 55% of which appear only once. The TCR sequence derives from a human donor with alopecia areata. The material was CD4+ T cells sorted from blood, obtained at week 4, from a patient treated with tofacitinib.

The CDR3 DNA sequence: TGTGCCAGCAGCCTGGGGACTAGCGGGGGGTTGAGCTCCTACGAGCAGTACTTC. This translates into CASSLGTSGGLSSYEQYF. V and J are TRBV7-8 and TRBJ2-7; 15 nucleotides align to TRBD2. The germline V gene encodes CDR1 SGHVS and CDR2 FQNEAQ. This CDR3 is 18 amino acids long. V shed 5 bases and J 0 bases; nucleotides not matched to a gene: 8.